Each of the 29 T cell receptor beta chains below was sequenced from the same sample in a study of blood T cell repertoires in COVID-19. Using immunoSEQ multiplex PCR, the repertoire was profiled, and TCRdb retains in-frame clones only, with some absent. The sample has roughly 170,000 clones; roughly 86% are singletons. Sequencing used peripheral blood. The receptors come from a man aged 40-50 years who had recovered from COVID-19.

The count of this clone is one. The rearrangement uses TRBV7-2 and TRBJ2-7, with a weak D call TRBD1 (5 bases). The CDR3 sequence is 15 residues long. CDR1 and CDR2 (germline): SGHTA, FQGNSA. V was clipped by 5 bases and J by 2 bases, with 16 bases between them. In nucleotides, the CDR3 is TGTGCCAGCAGCCTGGGGCAGCAGAGGACCTACGAGCAGTACTTC. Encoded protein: CASSLGQQRTYEQYF.

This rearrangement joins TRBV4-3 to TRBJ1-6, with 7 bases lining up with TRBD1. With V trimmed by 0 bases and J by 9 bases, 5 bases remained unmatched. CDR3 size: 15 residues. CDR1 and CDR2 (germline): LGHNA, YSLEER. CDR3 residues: CASSQEGTASSPLHF. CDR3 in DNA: TGCGCCAGCAGCCAAGAAGGGACAGCGAGTTCACCCCTCCACTTT.

In DNA form, the CDR3 reads TGCAGTGCTAGTAGCCAGCGGGTTGTACGAGCCACTGAAGCTTTCTTT. Translated: CSASSQRVVRATEAFF. The V gene is TRBV20-1, the J gene TRBJ1-1; D is uncertain. Trimming took 3 bases from V and 4 from J, leaving 21 bases between them. This CDR3 has 16 residues. The germline gives CDR1 DFQATT, CDR2 SNEGSKA (reference sequence).

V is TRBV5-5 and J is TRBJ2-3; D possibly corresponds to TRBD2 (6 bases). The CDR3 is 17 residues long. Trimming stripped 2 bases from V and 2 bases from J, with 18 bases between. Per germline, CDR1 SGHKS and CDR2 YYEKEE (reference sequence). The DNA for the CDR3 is TGTGCCAGCAGCTTCGGAGGGCGCGGGGTGAACACAGATACGCAGTATTTT. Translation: CASSFGGRGVNTDTQYF.

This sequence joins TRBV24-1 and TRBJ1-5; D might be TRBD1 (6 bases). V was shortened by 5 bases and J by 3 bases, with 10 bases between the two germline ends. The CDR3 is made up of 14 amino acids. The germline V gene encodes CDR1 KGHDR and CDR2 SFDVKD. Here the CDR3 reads CATSGGQHNQPQHF. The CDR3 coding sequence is TGTGCCACCAGTGGTGGACAGCACAATCAGCCCCAGCATTTT.

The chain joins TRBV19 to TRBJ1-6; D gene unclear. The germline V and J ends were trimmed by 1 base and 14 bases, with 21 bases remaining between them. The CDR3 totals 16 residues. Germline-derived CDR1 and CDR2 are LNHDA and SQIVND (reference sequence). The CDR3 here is CASSIGLRLGPGALHF. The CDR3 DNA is TGTGCCAGTAGTATAGGCCTACGACTGGGCCCCGGGGCCCTCCACTTT.

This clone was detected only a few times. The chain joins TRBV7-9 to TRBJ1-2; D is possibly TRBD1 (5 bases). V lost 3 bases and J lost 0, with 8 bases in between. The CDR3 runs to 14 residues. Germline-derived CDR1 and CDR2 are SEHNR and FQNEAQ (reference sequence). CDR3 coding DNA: TGTGCCAGCAGCTTGGCAGGGCCTAACTATGGCTACACCTTC. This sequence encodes CASSLAGPNYGYTF.

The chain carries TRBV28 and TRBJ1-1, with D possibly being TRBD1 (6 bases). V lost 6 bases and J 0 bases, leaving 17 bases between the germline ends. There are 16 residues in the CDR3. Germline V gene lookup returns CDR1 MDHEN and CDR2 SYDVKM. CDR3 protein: CASSSGGQSLNTEAFF. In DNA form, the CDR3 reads TGTGCCAGCAGCTCAGGAGGACAGAGCTTGAACACTGAAGCTTTCTTT.

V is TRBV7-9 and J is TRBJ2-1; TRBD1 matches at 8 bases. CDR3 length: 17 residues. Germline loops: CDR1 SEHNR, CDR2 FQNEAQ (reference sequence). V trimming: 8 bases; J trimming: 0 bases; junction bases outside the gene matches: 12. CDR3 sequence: CASPEDVDRVSYNEQFF. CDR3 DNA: TGTGCCAGCCCCGAGGACGTGGACAGGGTCTCCTACAATGAGCAGTTCTTC.

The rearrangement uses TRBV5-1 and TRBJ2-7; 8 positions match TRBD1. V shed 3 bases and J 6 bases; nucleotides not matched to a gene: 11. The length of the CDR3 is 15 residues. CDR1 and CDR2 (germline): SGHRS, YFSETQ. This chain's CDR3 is CASSSRTGSPPEQYF. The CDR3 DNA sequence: TGCGCCAGCAGCTCCAGGACAGGGAGCCCACCCGAGCAGTACTTC.

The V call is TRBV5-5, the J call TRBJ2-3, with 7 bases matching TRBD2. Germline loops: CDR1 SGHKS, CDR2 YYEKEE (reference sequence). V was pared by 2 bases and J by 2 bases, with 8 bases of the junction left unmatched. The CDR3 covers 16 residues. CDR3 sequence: CASSFPGGIPTDTQYF. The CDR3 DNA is TGTGCCAGCAGCTTTCCCGGGGGGATCCCCACAGATACGCAGTATTTT.

CDR3 bases: TGTGCCAGCACCACTTTGGGGCAGGGGATATATGGCAATCAGCCCCAGCATTTT. Translated, it gives CASTTLGQGIYGNQPQHF. This chain links TRBV28 with TRBJ1-5; the D gene is possibly TRBD1 (6 bases). Trimming stripped 7 bases from V and 2 bases from J, with 24 bases between. Germline-derived CDR1 and CDR2 are MDHEN and SYDVKM. The CDR3 totals 18 residues.

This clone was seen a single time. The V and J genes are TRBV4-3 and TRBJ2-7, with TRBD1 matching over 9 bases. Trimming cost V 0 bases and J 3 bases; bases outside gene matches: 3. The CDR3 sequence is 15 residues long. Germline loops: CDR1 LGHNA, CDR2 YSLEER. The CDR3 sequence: CASSQEDRGGYEQYF. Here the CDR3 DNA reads TGCGCCAGCAGCCAAGAGGACAGGGGAGGCTACGAGCAGTACTTC.

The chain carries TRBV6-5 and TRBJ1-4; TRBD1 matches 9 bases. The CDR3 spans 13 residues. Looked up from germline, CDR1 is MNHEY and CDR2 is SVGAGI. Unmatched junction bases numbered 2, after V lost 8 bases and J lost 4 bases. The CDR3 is CASGTGNNEKLFF. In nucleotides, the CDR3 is TGTGCCAGCGGGACAGGGAATAATGAAAAACTGTTTTTT.

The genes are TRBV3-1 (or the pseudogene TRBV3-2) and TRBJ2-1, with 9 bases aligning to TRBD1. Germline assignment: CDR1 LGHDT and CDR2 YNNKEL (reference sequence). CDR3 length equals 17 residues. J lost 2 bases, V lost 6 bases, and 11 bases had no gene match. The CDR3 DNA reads TGTGCCAGCAGTCCCGGACAGGGGAAGGATGCCTACAATGAGCAGTTCTTC. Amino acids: CASSPGQGKDAYNEQFF.

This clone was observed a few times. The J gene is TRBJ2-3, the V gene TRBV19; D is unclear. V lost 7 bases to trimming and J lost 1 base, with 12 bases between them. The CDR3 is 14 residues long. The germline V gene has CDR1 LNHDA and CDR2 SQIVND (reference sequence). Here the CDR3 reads CASNPGVGTDTQYF. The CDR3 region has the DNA TGTGCCAGTAATCCGGGTGTTGGCACAGATACGCAGTATTTT.

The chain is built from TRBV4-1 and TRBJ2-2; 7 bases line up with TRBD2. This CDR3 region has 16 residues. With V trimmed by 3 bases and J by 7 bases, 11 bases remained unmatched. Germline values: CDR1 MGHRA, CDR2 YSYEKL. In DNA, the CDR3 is TGCGCCAGCAGCCACATCCGACTAGCCAAAAGCGGGGAGCTGTTTTTT. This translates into CASSHIRLAKSGELFF.

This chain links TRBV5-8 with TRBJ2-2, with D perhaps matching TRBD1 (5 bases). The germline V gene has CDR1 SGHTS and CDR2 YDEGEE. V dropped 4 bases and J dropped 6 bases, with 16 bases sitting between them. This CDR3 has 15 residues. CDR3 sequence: CASSPWGSSSGELFF. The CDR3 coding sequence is TGTGCCAGCAGCCCATGGGGCTCATCATCCGGGGAGCTGTTTTTT.

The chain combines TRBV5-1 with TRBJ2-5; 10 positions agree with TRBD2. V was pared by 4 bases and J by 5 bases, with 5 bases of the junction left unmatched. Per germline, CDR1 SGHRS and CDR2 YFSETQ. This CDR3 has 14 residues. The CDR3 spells CASSLSGRGETQYF. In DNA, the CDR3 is TGCGCCAGCAGCCTCAGCGGGAGGGGGGAGACCCAGTACTTC.

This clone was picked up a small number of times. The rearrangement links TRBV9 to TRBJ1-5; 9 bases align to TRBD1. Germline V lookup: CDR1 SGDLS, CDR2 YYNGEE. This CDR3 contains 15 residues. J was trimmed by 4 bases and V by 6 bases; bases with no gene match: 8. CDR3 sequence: CASNPTGGTNQPQHF. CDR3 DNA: TGTGCCAGCAACCCGACAGGGGGGACAAATCAGCCCCAGCATTTT.

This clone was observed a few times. This CDR3 reads CASSGSGTNNEQFF. In nucleotides, the CDR3 is TGTGCCAGTTCTGGTAGCGGGACTAACAATGAGCAGTTCTTC. This rearrangement joins TRBV19 to TRBJ2-1; 8 bases are shared with TRBD2. CDR1 is LNHDA, CDR2 SQIVND, per germline (reference sequence). The CDR3 totals 14 residues. V shed 8 bases, J shed 5 bases, and the junction held 8 bases outside the gene matches.

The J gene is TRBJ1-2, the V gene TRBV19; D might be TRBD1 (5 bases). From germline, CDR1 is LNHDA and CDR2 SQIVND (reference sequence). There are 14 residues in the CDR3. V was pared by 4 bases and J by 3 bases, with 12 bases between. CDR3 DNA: TGTGCCAGTAGTACAGGGCGATTGGACTATGGCTACACCTTC. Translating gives CASSTGRLDYGYTF.

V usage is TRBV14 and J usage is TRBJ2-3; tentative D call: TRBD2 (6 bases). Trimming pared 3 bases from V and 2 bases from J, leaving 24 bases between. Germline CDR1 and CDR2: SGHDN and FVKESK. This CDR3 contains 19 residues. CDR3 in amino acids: CASSHRRRRGAINTDTQYF. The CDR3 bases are TGTGCCAGCAGCCACCGGAGGCGGCGGGGTGCCATTAACACAGATACGCAGTATTTT.

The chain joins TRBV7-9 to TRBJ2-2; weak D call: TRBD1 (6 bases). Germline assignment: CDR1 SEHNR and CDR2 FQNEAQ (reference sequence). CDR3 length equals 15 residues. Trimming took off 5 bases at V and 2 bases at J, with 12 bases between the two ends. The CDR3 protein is CASSQRGFNTGELFF. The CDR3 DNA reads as TGTGCCAGCAGCCAAAGGGGGTTTAACACCGGGGAGCTGTTTTTT. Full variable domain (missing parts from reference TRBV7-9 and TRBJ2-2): DTGVSQNPRHKITKRGQNVTFRCDPISEHNRLYWYRQTLGQGPEFLTYFQNEAQLEKSRLLSDRFSAERPKGSFSTLEIQRTEQGDSAMYLCASSQRGFNTGELFFGEGSRLTVL.

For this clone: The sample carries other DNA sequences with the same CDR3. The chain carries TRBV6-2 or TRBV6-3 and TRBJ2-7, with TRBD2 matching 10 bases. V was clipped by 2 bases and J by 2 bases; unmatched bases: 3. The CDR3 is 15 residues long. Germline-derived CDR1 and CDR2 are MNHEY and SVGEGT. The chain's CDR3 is CASSYRTSGTYEQYF. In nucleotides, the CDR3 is TGTGCCAGCAGTTACCGGACTAGCGGAACCTACGAGCAGTACTTC.

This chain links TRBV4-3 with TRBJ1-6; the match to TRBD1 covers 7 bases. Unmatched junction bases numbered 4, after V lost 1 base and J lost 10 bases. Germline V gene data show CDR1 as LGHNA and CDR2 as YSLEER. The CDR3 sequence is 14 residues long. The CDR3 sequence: CASSQGQGRSPLHF. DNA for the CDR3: TGCGCCAGCAGCCAAGGACAGGGAAGATCACCCCTCCACTTT.

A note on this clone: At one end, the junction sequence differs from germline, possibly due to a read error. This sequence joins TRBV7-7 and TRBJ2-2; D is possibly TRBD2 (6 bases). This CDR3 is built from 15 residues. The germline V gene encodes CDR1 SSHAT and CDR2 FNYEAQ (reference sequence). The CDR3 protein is CASSLAGPDTGELFF. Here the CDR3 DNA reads TGTGCTAGCAGCTTGGCGGGGCCGGACACCGGGGAGCTGTTTTTT.

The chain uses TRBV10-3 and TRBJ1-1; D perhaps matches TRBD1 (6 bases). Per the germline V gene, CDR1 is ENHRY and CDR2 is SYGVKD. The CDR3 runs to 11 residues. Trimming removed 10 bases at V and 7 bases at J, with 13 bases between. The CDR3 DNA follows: TGTGCCAGTTCTAGGGGGGGTGAAGCTTTCTTT. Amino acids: CASSRGGEAFF.

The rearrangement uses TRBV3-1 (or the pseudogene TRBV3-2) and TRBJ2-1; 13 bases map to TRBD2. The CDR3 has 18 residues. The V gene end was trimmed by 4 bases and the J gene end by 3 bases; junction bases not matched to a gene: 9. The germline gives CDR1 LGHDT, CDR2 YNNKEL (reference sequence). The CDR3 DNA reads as TGTGCCAGCAGCCCGCAGGGACTAGCGGGGTTGGTCTACAATGAGCAGTTCTTC. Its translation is CASSPQGLAGLVYNEQFF.